This TCR beta chain derives from a study of shared clonotypes between healthy human individuals. The CDR3 runs to 14 residues. Looked up from germline, CDR1 is SGHRS and CDR2 is YFSETQ. Trimming stripped 0 bases from V and 3 bases from J, with 7 bases between. The donors, all of them Caucasian adults, lived in Nashville, Tennessee. Clones were sequenced by immunoSEQ multiplex PCR, and TCRdb holds only the in-frame ones, with some missing. Among about 2 million clones listed, roughly 96% were seen once. This clonotype originated in a young man in good health. Source material: naive CD4+ T cells sorted from blood. The subset was: CD45RA+ positively selected. The chain joins TRBV5-1 to TRBJ2-1; D uncertain. The CDR3 loop is CASSLGANYNEQFF. Written as DNA, the CDR3 is TGCGCCAGCAGCTTGGGAGCCAACTACAATGAGCAGTTCTTC. The full variable domain, in which reference TRBV5-1 and TRBJ2-1 provide the parts outside the CDR3, is KAGVTQTPRYLIKTRGQQVTLSCSPISGHRSVSWYQQTPGQGLQFLFEYFSETQRNKGNFPGRFSGRQFSNSRSEMNVSTLELGDSALYLCASSLGANYNEQFFGPGTRLTVL.